The 16 T cell receptor beta chains below all came from one sample that was sequenced in a study of CD8 T cells in ankylosing spondylitis. Study conclusions and caveats: It appeared that ankylosing spondylitis blood was characterized by a TCR beta motif of several highly homologous variants.

Their antigens are not known. A single record per CDR3 protein comes from TCRdb applying MiXCR to the 5' RACE reads. The sample holds some 840,000 distinct CDR3 sequences, 12% seen once. Sequenced sample: blood, either unsorted or a sorted T cell fraction (not recorded which). The receptors here all came from a male donor with ankylosing spondylitis.

The chain couples TRBV20-1 to TRBJ2-5, with D perhaps being TRBD1 or TRBD2 (5 bases each). V lost 0 bases and J 1 base, leaving 12 bases between the germline ends. The CDR3 runs to 15 residues. The germline V gene encodes CDR1 DFQATT and CDR2 SNEGSKA (reference sequence). In DNA form, the CDR3 reads TGCAGTGCTAGAGATCCGTGGGGGACCCAAGAGACCCAGTACTTC. Its translation: CSARDPWGTQETQYF.

The CDR3 coding sequence is TGCAGTGCTAAAAGAGGGGATACGCAGTATTTT. This sequence encodes CSAKRGDTQYF. The V call is TRBV20-1, the J call TRBJ2-3; possibly TRBD2 for D (5 bases). The CDR3 extends over 11 amino acids. CDR1 is DFQATT, CDR2 SNEGSKA, per germline (reference sequence). V was pared by 4 bases and J by 6 bases, with 8 bases between.

The chain is built from TRBV11-1 and TRBJ2-7; 12 nucleotides align to TRBD2. The CDR3 loop spans 15 amino acids. The V and J ends lost 5 bases and 6 bases, in that order; junction bases with no gene match: 8. Germline CDR1 reads SGHAT; CDR2 reads FQDESV (reference sequence). DNA for the CDR3: TGTGCCAGCAGCACCTCTAGCGGGAGGGCTGGCGAGCAGTACTTC. Its protein is CASSTSSGRAGEQYF.

This sequence joins TRBV20-1 and TRBJ2-1, with 9 nucleotides matching TRBD2. The CDR3 covers 14 residues. Germline CDR1 reads DFQATT; CDR2 reads SNEGSKA (reference sequence). Trimming cost V 6 bases and J 8 bases; bases outside gene matches: 11. CDR3 bases: TGCAGTGCGGGCGGGGGGGCTATGAGGTATGAGCAGTTCTTC. Amino acids: CSAGGGAMRYEQFF.

This clonotype was detected a few times. The chain recombines TRBV6-5 with TRBJ2-5, with 7 bases matching TRBD2. The CDR3 has 19 residues. Germline V gene lookup returns CDR1 MNHEY and CDR2 SVGAGI. V was pared by 2 bases and J by 3 bases, with 18 bases of the junction left unmatched. This CDR3 reads CASSYERFRSGLREETQYF. The CDR3 coding sequence is TGTGCCAGCAGTTACGAAAGGTTCCGTAGCGGGTTGAGGGAAGAGACCCAGTACTTC.

This clonotype was recorded at least ten times. The rearrangement joins TRBV5-1 to TRBJ1-6; D unclear. The CDR3 loop spans 13 amino acids. Trimming took 0 bases from V and 6 from J, leaving 4 bases between them. Germline V gene data show CDR1 as SGHRS and CDR2 as YFSETQ. CDR3 nucleotides: TGCGCCAGCAGCTTGGGTTCTAATTCACCCCTCCACTTT. It yields the protein CASSLGSNSPLHF. Filled out from reference TRBV5-1 and TRBJ1-6, the complete variable domain reads KAGVTQTPRYLIKTRGQQVTLSCSPISGHRSVSWYQQTPGQGLQFLFEYFSETQRNKGNFPGRFSGRQFSNSRSEMNVSTLELGDSALYLCASSLGSNSPLHFGNGTRLTVT.

This clonotype was observed a few times. This chain links TRBV4-3 with TRBJ2-2, with 9 bases matching TRBD1. Per the germline V gene, CDR1 is LGHNA and CDR2 is YSLEER. V trimming: 3 bases; J trimming: 5 bases; junction bases outside the gene matches: 4. The CDR3 loop spans 15 amino acids. CDR3 bases: TGCGCCAGCAGCCACGGGACAGGGAGGACCGGGGAGCTGTTTTTT. Protein: CASSHGTGRTGELFF.

This clonotype was found a few times. This chain connects TRBV7-2 to TRBJ1-4; 7 bases align to TRBD1. The trim removed 5 bases at V and 2 bases at J, leaving 5 bases unmatched. Per the germline V gene, CDR1 is SGHTA and CDR2 is FQGNSA. The CDR3 has 15 residues. CDR3 bases: TGTGCCAGCAGCCCGATACAGGGGACTAATGAAAAACTGTTTTTT. Its protein product is CASSPIQGTNEKLFF.

The rearrangement links TRBV18 to TRBJ2-5; D unresolved. CDR3 length equals 13 residues. Germline V gene lookup returns CDR1 KGHSH and CDR2 LQKENI. Deletions cut 8 bases from V and 4 bases from J, with 14 bases between. DNA of the CDR3: TGTGCCAGCACCGGAGAAGGTTCAGAGACCCAGTACTTC. Translated: CASTGEGSETQYF.

V usage is TRBV2 and J usage is TRBJ2-5, with D unclear. In germline, CDR1 is SNHLY, CDR2 FYNNEI. Trimming pared 7 bases from V and 1 base from J, leaving 13 bases between. The length of the CDR3 is 14 residues. The CDR3 reads CASILRPRQETQYF. The CDR3 DNA is TGTGCCAGCATCCTCCGGCCGCGCCAAGAGACCCAGTACTTC.

The sample holds a few counts of this clonotype. The chain employs TRBV12-3 or TRBV12-4 and TRBJ2-5; the match to TRBD1 covers 8 bases. The CDR3 is made up of 14 amino acids. V was pared by 5 bases and J by 2 bases, with 4 bases of the junction left unmatched. Here the CDR3 DNA reads TGTGCCAGCAGTCGATGGACAGGGCAAGAGACCCAGTACTTC. Protein: CASSRWTGQETQYF.

In this sample, this clonotype turned up a few times. The chain is built from TRBV6-1 and TRBJ1-4; D uncertain. The CDR3 runs 15 residues. In germline, CDR1 is MNHNS, CDR2 SASEGT. V was clipped by 5 bases and J by 0 bases, with 10 bases between them. The CDR3 loop reads CASSLTLATNEKLFF. DNA of the CDR3: TGTGCCAGCAGTCTCACCTTAGCAACTAATGAAAAACTGTTTTTT.

The chain combines TRBV25-1 with TRBJ2-7; D remains unclear. There are 16 residues in the CDR3. The V and J ends lost 0 bases and 7 bases respectively, with 19 bases between them. CDR1 is MGHDK, CDR2 SYGVNS, per germline. In nucleotides, the CDR3 is TGTGCCAGCAGTGAATACTCATCCGCGGACCTACGAGAGCAGTACTTC. Amino acids: CASSEYSSADLREQYF.

This rearrangement joins TRBV6-2 or TRBV6-3 to TRBJ1-6; 7 nucleotides match TRBD1. The CDR3 extends over 14 amino acids. The trim removed 6 bases at V and 8 bases at J, leaving 7 bases unmatched. Germline V CDR1 and CDR2: MNHEY, SVGEGT. CDR3 loop: CASRPQGKDSPLHF. In nucleotides, the CDR3 is TGTGCCAGCAGACCACAGGGGAAGGATTCACCCCTCCACTTT.

The CDR3 protein is CASSRDSNSNQPQHF. In DNA form, the CDR3 reads TGCGCCAGCAGCCGGGACAGCAATAGCAATCAGCCCCAGCATTTT. This chain links TRBV5-1 with TRBJ1-5; 7 nucleotides align to TRBD1. Per germline, CDR1 SGHRS and CDR2 YFSETQ. This CDR3 has 15 amino acids. V gave up 4 bases and J gave up 0 bases; unmatched junction bases: 4.

The genes are TRBV20-1 and TRBJ2-7; 7 bases fit TRBD2. Trimming at V came to 6 bases and at J to 9 bases, leaving 11 bases not matched to a gene. This CDR3 is 12 amino acids long. Germline CDR1 DFQATT, CDR2 SNEGSKA (reference sequence). The chain's CDR3 is CSALLGGGGQYF. DNA for the CDR3: TGCAGTGCCCTTTTGGGGGGGGGAGGGCAGTACTTC.